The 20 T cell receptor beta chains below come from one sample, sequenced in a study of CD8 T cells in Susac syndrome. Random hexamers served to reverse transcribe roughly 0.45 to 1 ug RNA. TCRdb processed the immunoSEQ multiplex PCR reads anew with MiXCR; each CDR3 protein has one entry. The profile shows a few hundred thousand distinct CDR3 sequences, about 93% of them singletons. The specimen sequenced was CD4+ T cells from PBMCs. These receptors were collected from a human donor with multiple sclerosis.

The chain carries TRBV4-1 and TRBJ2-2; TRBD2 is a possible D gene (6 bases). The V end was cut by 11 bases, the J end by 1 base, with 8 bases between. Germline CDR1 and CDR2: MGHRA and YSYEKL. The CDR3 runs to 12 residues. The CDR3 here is CAGRGNTGELFF. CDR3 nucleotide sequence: TGCGCCGGGCGGGGGAACACCGGGGAGCTGTTTTTT.

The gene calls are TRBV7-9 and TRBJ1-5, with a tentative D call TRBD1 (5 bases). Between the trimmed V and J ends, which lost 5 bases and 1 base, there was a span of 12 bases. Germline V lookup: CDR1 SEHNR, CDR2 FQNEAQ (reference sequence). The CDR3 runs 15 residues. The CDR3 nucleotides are TGTGCCAGCAGCAGCGGACACGGGAGCAATCAGCCCCAGCATTTT. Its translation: CASSSGHGSNQPQHF.

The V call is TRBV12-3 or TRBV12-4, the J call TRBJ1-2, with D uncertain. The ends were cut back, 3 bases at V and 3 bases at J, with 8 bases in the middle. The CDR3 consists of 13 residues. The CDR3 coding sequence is TGTGCCAGCAGTTTGATGGGGTACTATGGCTACACCTTC. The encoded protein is CASSLMGYYGYTF.

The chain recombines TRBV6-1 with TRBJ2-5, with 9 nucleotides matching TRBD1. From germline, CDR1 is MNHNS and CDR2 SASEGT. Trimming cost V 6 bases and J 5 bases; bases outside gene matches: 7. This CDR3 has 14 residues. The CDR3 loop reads CASRHRTGVETQYF. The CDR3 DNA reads TGTGCCAGCAGGCATCGGACAGGGGTTGAGACCCAGTACTTC.

CDR3 protein: CSVVYYTEAFF. The CDR3, as DNA: TGCAGCGTTGTCTACTACACTGAAGCTTTCTTT. The chain is built from TRBV29-1 and TRBJ1-1; D gene uncertain. CDR3 length: 11 amino acids. Germline V gene sequence: CDR1 SQVTM, CDR2 ANQGSEA. The V end lost 4 bases, the J end lost 3 bases, and 6 bases lay between the germline ends. Complete variable domain (other parts from reference TRBV29-1 and TRBJ1-1): SAVISQKPSRDICQRGTSLTIQCQVDSQVTMMFWYRQQPGQSLTLIATANQGSEATYESGFVIDKFPISRPNLTFSTLTVSNMSPEDSSIYLCSVVYYTEAFFGQGTRLTVV.

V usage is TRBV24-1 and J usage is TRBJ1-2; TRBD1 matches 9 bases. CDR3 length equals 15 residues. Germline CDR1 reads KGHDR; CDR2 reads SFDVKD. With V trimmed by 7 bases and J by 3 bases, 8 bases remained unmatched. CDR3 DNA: TGTGCCACCAGCCGGACAGGGGCTCAGGACTATGGCTACACCTTC. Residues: CATSRTGAQDYGYTF.

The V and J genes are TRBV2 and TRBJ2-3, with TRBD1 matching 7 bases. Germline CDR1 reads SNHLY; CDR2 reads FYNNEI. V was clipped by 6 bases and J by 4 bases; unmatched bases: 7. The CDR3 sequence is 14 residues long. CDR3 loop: CASRATGHSDTQYF. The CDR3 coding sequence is TGTGCCAGCAGGGCGACAGGGCACTCAGATACGCAGTATTTT. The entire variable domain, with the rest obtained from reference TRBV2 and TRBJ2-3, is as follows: EPEVTQTPSHQVTQMGQEVILRCVPISNHLYFYWYRQILGQKVEFLVSFYNNEISEKSEIFDDQFSVERPDGSNFTLKIRSTKLEDSAMYFCASRATGHSDTQYFGPGTRLTVL.

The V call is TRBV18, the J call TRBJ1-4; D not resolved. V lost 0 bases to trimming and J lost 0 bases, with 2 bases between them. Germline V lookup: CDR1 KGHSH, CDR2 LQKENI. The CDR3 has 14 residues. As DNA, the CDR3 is TGTGCCAGCTCACCACCCGCAACTAATGAAAAACTGTTTTTT. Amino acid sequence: CASSPPATNEKLFF.

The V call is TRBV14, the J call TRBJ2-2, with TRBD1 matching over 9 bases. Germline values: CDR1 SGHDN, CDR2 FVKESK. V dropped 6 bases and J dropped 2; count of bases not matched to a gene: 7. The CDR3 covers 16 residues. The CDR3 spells CASSRLGQGNTGELFF. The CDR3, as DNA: TGTGCCAGCAGTCGCCTGGGACAGGGTAACACCGGGGAGCTGTTTTTT.

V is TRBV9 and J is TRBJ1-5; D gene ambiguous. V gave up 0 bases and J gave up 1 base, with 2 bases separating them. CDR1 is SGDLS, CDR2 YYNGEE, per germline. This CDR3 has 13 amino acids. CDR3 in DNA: TGTGCCAGCAGCGTAGGCAGCAATCAGCCCCAGCATTTT. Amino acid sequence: CASSVGSNQPQHF. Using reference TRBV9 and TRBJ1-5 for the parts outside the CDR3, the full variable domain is DSGVTQTPKHLITATGQRVTLRCSPRSGDLSVYWYQQSLDQGLQFLIQYYNGEERAKGNILERFSAQQFPDLHSELNLSSLELGDSALYFCASSVGSNQPQHFGDGTRLSIL.

CDR3: CASSSEKDTEAFF. CDR3 bases: TGTGCCAGCAGTTCCGAAAAAGACACTGAAGCTTTCTTT. This chain links TRBV12-3 or TRBV12-4 with TRBJ1-1; no firm D call. Trimming took off 4 bases at V and 3 bases at J, with 9 bases between the two ends. There are 13 residues in the CDR3.

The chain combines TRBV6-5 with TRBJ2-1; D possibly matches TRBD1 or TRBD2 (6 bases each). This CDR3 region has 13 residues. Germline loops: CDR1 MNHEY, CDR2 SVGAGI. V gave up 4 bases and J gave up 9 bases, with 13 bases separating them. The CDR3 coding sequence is TGTGCCAGCAGTTTTGTGGGGGGCAGTGAGCAGTTCTTC. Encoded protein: CASSFVGGSEQFF.

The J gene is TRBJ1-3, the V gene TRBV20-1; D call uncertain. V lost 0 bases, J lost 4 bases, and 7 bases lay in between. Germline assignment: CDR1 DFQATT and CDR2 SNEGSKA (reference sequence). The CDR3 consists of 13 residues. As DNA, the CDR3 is TGCAGTGCTAGAGATCCGAGAGGAAACACCATATATTTT. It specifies CSARDPRGNTIYF.

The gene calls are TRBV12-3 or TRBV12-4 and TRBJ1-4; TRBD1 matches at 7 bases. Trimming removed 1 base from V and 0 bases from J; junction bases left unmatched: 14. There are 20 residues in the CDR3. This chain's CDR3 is CASSLGASVPGQSTNEKLFF. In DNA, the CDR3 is TGTGCCAGCAGTTTAGGGGCGAGTGTTCCGGGACAGTCAACTAATGAAAAACTGTTTTTT.

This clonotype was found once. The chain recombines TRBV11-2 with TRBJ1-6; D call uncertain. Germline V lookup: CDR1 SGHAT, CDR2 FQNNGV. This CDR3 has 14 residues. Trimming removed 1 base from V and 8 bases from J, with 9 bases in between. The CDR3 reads CASSLGLSDSPLHF. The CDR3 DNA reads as TGTGCCAGCAGCTTAGGGCTCTCGGATTCACCCCTCCACTTT.

In nucleotides, the CDR3 is TGCAGTGCTAGAAAACCGAGGACTAGCGGGAGCGGTGAGCAGTTCTTC. This gives the protein CSARKPRTSGSGEQFF. The gene calls are TRBV20-1 and TRBJ2-1; 13 bases are shared with TRBD2. This CDR3 spans 16 amino acids. CDR1 is DFQATT and CDR2 is SNEGSKA in the germline V gene (reference sequence). Trimming took 2 bases from V and 9 from J; bases not matched to a gene: 10.

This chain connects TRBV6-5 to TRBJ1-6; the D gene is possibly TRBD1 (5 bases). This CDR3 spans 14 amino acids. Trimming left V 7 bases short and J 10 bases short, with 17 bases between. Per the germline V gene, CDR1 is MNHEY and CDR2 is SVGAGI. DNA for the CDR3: TGTGCCAGCACCTTGGGGGGGAAGAACTCACCCCTCCACTTT. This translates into CASTLGGKNSPLHF.

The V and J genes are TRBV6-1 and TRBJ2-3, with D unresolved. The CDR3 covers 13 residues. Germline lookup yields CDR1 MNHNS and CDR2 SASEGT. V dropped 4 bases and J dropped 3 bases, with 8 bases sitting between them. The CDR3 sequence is CASSGLGTDTQYF. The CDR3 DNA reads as TGTGCCAGCAGTGGGCTGGGGACAGATACGCAGTATTTT.

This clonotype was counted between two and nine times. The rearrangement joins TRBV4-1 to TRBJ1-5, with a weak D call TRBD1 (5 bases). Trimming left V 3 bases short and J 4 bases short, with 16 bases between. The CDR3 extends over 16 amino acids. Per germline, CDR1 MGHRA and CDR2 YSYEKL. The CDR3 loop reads CASSQDTGTGNQPQHF. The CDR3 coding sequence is TGCGCCAGCAGCCAGGATACCGGGACGGGAAATCAGCCCCAGCATTTT.

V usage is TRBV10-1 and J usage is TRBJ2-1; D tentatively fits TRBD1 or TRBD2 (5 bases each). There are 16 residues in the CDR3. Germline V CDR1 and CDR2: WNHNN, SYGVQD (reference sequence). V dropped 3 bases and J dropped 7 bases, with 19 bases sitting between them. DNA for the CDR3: TGCGCCAGCAGTGATCCGGGACCGTCAGGATTAAATGAGCAGTTCTTC. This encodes CASSDPGPSGLNEQFF.